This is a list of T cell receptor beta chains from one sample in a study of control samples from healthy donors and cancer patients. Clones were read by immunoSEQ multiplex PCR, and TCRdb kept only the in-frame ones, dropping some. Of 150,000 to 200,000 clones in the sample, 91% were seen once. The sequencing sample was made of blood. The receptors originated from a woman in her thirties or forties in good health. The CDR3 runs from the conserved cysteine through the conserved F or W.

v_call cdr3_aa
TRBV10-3 CAISGQGYGYTF
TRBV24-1 CATSDSDMNEQFF
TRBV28 CASSLSWGAGNQPQHF
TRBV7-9 CASSYPKQDPNTEAFF
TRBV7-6 CASSLGGGITGELFF
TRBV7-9 CASSRMTGRGTEAFF
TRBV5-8 CASTGLAGGPYQETQYF
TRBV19 CASSGRGYTGELFF
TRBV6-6 CASRHQRTGLNTEAFF
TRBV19 CASSMQGLGYGYTF
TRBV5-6 CASRVVNSPLHF
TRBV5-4 CASSRDRQETQYF
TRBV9 CASSVAGDSYNEQFF
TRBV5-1 CASSLEGEQYF
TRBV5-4 CASSRKDGADTQYF
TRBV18 CASSLDRMNTEAFF
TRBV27 CASRLTGGAYTEAFF
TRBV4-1 CASSQPGGAEAFF
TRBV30 CAWTVRVRDKYNSPLHF
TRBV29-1 CSVLYGQRGGLPDTQYF
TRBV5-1 CASSWGGAGSRNTIYF
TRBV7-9 CASSLDSPYNSPLHF
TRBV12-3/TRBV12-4 CASSLVGGEAFF
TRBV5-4 CASSLGDRETTEAFF
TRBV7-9 CASSFPRENIQYF
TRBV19 CASSIAGGLADNEQFF